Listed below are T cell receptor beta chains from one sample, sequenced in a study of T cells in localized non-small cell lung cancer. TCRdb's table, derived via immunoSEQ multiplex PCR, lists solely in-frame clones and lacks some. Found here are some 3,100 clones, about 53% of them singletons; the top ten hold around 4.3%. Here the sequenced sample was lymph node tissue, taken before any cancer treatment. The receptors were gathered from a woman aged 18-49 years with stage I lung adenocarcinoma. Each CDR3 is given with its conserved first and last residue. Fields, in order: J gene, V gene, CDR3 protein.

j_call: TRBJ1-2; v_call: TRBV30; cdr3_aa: CAWSGGLGYGYTF
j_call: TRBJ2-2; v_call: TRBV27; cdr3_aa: CASSWDYLNTGELFF
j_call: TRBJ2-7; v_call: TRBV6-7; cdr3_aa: CASRSGGSSYEQYF
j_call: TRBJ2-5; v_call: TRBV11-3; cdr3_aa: CASSLGLAGVETQYF
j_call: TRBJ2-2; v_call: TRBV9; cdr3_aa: CASSPALAGTGELFF
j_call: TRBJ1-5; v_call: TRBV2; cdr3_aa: CASSPLRGGSNQPQHF
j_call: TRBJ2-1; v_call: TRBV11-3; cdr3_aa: CASSLRRTGDHEQFF
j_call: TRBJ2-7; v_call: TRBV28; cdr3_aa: CASSLSGSQNYEQYF
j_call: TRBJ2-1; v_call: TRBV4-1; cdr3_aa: CASSQKVGLRLFF
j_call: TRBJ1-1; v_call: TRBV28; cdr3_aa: CASSLKFMGARTEAFF
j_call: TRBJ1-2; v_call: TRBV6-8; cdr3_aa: CASSAGFYGYTF
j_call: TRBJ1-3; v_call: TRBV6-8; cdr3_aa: CAIKDPRSGNTIYF
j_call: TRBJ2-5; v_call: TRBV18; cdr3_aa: CASSRELRETQYF
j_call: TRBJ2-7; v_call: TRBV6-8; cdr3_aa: CASSLGQGGYEQYF
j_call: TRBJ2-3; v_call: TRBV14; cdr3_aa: CASSQEDFGGADTQYF
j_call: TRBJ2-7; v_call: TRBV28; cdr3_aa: CASRSGGYEQYF
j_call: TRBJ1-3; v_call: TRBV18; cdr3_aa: CASSPGDRGLPSGNTIYF
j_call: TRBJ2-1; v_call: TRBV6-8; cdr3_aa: CASSPLGNEQFF
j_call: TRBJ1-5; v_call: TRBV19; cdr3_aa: CASTSGYSPQPQHF
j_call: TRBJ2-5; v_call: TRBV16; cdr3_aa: CASSQSGETQYF
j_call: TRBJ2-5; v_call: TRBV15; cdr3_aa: CATSRAGLAGKETQYF
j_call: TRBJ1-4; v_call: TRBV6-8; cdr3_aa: CASGKQLGTNEKLFF
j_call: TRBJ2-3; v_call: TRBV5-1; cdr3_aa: CASSNYPGSSTDTQYF
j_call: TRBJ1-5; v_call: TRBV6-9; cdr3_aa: CASSHQDPQHF
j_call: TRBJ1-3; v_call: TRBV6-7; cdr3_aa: CATKPLPASGNTIYF
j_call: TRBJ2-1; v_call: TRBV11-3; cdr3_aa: CASSLEGTPGAQFF
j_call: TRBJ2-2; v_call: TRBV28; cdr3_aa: CASSGVPDSWSGELFF
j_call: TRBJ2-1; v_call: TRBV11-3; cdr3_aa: CASRWGLAGVNEQFF
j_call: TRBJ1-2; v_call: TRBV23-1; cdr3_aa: CASSPQDLGHYGYTF
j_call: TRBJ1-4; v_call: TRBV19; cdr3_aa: CASRRQGANEKLFF
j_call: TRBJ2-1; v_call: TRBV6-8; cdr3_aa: CASSEVGVEQFF
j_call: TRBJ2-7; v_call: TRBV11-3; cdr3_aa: CASSVGLAGAYEQYF
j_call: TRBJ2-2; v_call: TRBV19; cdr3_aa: CASSISLQGGELFF
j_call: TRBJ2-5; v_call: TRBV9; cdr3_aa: CASMDGRIQETQYF
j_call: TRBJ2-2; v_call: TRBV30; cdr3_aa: CAWQKYSSTGELFF
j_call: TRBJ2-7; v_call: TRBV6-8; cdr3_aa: CASSYGGGGTEEQYF
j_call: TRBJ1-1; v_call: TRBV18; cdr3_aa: CASSPLGTGDTEAFF
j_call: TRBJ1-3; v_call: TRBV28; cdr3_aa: CASSRTGSGNTIYF
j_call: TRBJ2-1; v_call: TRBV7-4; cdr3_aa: CASSLLLGRDETYNEQFF
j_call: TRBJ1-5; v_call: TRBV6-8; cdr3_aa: CASRDIHNQPQHF
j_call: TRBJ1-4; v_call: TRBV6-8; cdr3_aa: CASSWSRADEKLFF
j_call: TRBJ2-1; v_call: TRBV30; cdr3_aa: CAWALASYNEQFF
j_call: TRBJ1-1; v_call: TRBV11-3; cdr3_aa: CASSLGGDGTEAFF
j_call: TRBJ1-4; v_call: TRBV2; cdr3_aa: CASSVAGTTNEKLFF
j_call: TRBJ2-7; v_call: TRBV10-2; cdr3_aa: CASSPREFLTYEQYF
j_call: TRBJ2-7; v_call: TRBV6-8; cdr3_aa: CASSYGDREYEQYF
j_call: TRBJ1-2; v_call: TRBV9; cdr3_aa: CASPTMDGNYGYTF
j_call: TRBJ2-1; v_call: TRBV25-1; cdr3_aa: CASSDPASTGAGYNEQFF
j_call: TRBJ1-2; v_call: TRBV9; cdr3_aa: CASRRTGVDGYTF
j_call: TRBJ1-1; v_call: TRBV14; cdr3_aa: CASSQGMVNTEAFF
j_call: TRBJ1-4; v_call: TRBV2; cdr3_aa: CASSGGGVSEKLFF
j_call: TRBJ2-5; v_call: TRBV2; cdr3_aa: CASSGVPGETQYF
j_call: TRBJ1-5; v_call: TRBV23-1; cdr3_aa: CASSPVFSPYQPQHF
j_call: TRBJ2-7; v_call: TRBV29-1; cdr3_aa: CSVGPTSGGTVEQYF
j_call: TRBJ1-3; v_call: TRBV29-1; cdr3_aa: CSVVDRSSGNTIYF
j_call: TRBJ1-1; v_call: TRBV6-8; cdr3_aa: CASGRSVITEAFF
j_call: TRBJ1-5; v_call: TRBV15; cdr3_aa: CATSRDRGHNQPQHF
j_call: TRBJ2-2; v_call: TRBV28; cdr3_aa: CASSLPGGLSGHGELFF
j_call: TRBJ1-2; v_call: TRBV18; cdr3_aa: CASSPTGLNGYTF
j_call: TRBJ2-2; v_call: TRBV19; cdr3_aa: CASSIRDRNTGELFF